One and the same sample provided the 25 T cell receptor beta chains below, sequenced in a study of neurological immune-mediated disorders. Each CDR3 protein is one row after TCRdb ran MiXCR on the 5' RACE reads. The table has around 46,000 distinct CDR3 sequences, 4% to 5.5% seen once. The specimen was PBMCs. The receptor source for this set is a woman aged 60-75 years with multiple sclerosis.

This clonotype was counted at least ten times. In nucleotides, the CDR3 is TGTGCCAGCAGCTTAGGCCTCGCAGATACGCAGTATTTT. Translated: CASSLGLADTQYF. The V gene is TRBV7-2, the J gene TRBJ2-3; D gene unclear. Trimming removed 1 base from V and 4 bases from J, with 6 bases in between. This CDR3 is 13 amino acids long. The germline V gene has CDR1 SGHTA and CDR2 FQGNSA.

The gene calls are TRBV20-1 and TRBJ2-1; 12 positions match TRBD2. Germline lookup yields CDR1 DFQATT and CDR2 SNEGSKA (reference sequence). V lost 4 bases and J lost 6; bases outside the gene matches: 7. The length of the CDR3 is 15 residues. The CDR3 nucleotides are TGCAGTGCTAACCTCCTAGCGGGAGGGCTCAATGAGCAGTTCTTC. Its translation: CSANLLAGGLNEQFF.

At least ten counts were recorded for this clonotype. The genes are TRBV5-1 and TRBJ2-2; D remains unclear. This CDR3 comprises 15 residues. Germline V lookup: CDR1 SGHRS, CDR2 YFSETQ. Trimming left V 1 base short and J 1 base short, with 8 bases between. Written as DNA, the CDR3 is TGCGCCAGCAGCTTGTTAATGAGGAACACCGGGGAGCTGTTTTTT. Residues: CASSLLMRNTGELFF.

This clonotype was picked up many times. The chain has TRBV20-1 and TRBJ2-7; 8 positions match TRBD2. Germline CDR1 DFQATT, CDR2 SNEGSKA (reference sequence). V gave up 3 bases and J gave up 4 bases; unmatched junction bases: 5. The CDR3 has 13 amino acids. CDR3 sequence reads: CSASGGAGYEQYF. The CDR3 region has the DNA TGCAGTGCTAGCGGGGGGGCCGGGTACGAGCAGTACTTC.

This clonotype has at least ten counts. At one of its ends the junction is not consistent with the germline gene, which may arise from a read error. The chain recombines TRBV20-1 with TRBJ1-1; D is ambiguous. The CDR3 covers 15 residues. Germline V lookup: CDR1 DFQATT, CDR2 SNEGSKA (reference sequence). CDR3 DNA sequence: TGCAGTGCTGGAGACGTGGGGAGGGTGAACACTGAAGCTTTCTTT. Its protein is CSAGDVGRVNTEAFF.

This clonotype was detected many times. The chain recombines TRBV3-1 with TRBJ2-5; D gene ambiguous. The V gene lost 2 bases and the J gene lost 4 bases, with 8 bases spanning the gap. Germline V gives CDR1 LGHDT, CDR2 YNNKEL (reference sequence). This CDR3 is 13 amino acids long. This CDR3 is CASSQMSGETQYF. In DNA, the CDR3 is TGTGCCAGCAGCCAAATGTCCGGAGAGACCCAGTACTTC.

This clonotype was recorded many times. This chain links TRBV6-5 with TRBJ2-3; a weak D match, TRBD2 (5 bases). Germline lookup yields CDR1 MNHEY and CDR2 SVGAGI. Trimming stripped 0 bases from V and 0 bases from J, with 13 bases between. The CDR3 runs 17 residues. CDR3 residues: CASSYSRRATSTDTQYF. DNA of the CDR3: TGTGCCAGCAGTTACTCGCGGCGGGCGACTAGCACAGATACGCAGTATTTT.

This clonotype has ten or more counts. The chain combines TRBV20-1 with TRBJ2-5, with D hard to call. V was shortened by 2 bases and J by 2 bases, with 3 bases between the two germline ends. The CDR3 has 11 amino acids. CDR1 DFQATT and CDR2 SNEGSKA come from the germline V gene (reference sequence). The DNA for the CDR3 is TGCAGTGCTAGACAGCAAGAGACCCAGTACTTC. Its protein product is CSARQQETQYF.

The chain is built from TRBV4-1 and TRBJ2-6; a weak D match, TRBD2 (6 bases). Trimming took 0 bases from V and 0 from J, leaving 15 bases between them. CDR1 and CDR2 from the germline V gene are MGHRA and YSYEKL. This CDR3 spans 19 amino acids. CDR3 nucleotide sequence: TGCGCCAGCAGCCAAGAGATGGGAGGTGGGAGCTCTGGGGCCAACGTCCTGACTTTC. It is translated as CASSQEMGGGSSGANVLTF.

The sample holds many counts of this clonotype. V usage is TRBV20-1 and J usage is TRBJ2-3, with a tentative D call TRBD1 (5 bases). The germline V and J ends were trimmed by 1 base and 4 bases, with 12 bases remaining between them. CDR1 DFQATT and CDR2 SNEGSKA come from the germline V gene (reference sequence). This CDR3 has 14 residues. Here the CDR3 DNA reads TGCAGTGCTAGAGTGGGGCAGGCATCAGATACGCAGTATTTT. Encoded protein: CSARVGQASDTQYF.

This clonotype appeared a few times. One end of the junction varies from germline; a read error may be responsible. The chain combines TRBV7-7 with TRBJ2-7; TRBD1 agrees at 7 bases. The CDR3 consists of 13 residues. Germline assignment: CDR1 SSHAT and CDR2 FNYEAQ (reference sequence). CDR3 in amino acids: CASSPRQGYEQYF. DNA of the CDR3: TGTGCTAGCAGCCCGCGACAGGGCTACGAGCAGTACTTC. Full variable domain (remainder filled in from reference TRBV7-7 and TRBJ2-7): GAGVSQSPRYKVTKRGQDVTLRCDPISSHATLYWYQQALGQGPEFLTYFNYEAQPDKSGLPSDRFSAERPEGSISTLTIQRTEQRDSAMYRCASSPRQGYEQYFGPGTRLTVT.

Only a few counts were recorded for this clonotype. The rearrangement uses TRBV24-1 and TRBJ2-2, with D possibly TRBD1 on 6 matching bases. Germline CDR1 and CDR2: KGHDR and SFDVKD. V shed 3 bases and J shed 6 bases, with 19 bases lying between them. This CDR3 has 17 residues. CDR3 sequence (DNA): TGTGCCACCAGTGATCCGCCCGGGCAGGGGCATGCCGGGGAGCTGTTTTTT. It specifies CATSDPPGQGHAGELFF.

This clonotype was counted at least ten times. The chain links TRBV11-2 to TRBJ2-7; D gene uncertain. With 5 bases removed from V and 7 bases from J, the gap between germline ends came to 18 bases. The CDR3 consists of 14 residues. Germline CDR1 SGHAT, CDR2 FQNNGV. The CDR3 coding sequence is TGTGCCAGCAGCCTGGCTGGGATAGTTGGGGAGCAGTACGTC. This sequence encodes CASSLAGIVGEQYV.

Many counts were recorded for this clonotype. The chain uses TRBV12-3 or TRBV12-4 and TRBJ2-5, with 7 bases that match TRBD2. The CDR3 runs to 12 residues. J lost 5 bases, V lost 8 bases, and 5 bases had no gene match. In DNA, the CDR3 is TGTGCCAGCTCCCCGCGGGGGGAGACCCAGTACTTC. This translates into CASSPRGETQYF.

This clonotype was seen at least ten times. This chain joins TRBV7-9 and TRBJ2-3, with 7 bases aligning to TRBD1. V was pared by 5 bases and J by 6 bases, with 8 bases of the junction left unmatched. Germline V CDR1 and CDR2: SEHNR, FQNEAQ (reference sequence). CDR3 length equals 14 residues. The CDR3 sequence: CASSRQGLTDTQYF. The DNA for the CDR3 is TGTGCCAGCAGCAGACAGGGTCTTACGGATACGCAGTATTTT.

About this clonotype itself: Relative to the germline gene, one junction end is altered; a read error may explain this. This sequence joins TRBV5-1 and TRBJ1-6; possible D gene TRBD1, 5 bases. CDR1 SGHRS and CDR2 YFSETQ come from the germline V gene. The CDR3 runs to 14 residues. This CDR3 reads CASSLEGQATALNF. The CDR3 DNA sequence: TGCGCCAGCAGCTTGGAAGGACAAGCTACAGCCCTCAACTTT.

This clonotype was picked up many times. The chain joins TRBV12-3 or TRBV12-4 to TRBJ2-3; D not certain. V was pared by 3 bases and J by 5 bases, with 3 bases between. CDR3 length: 11 residues. CDR3 bases: TGTGCCAGCAGTTTTAAAGATACGCAGTATTTT. Protein product: CASSFKDTQYF.

The V gene is TRBV20-1, the J gene TRBJ2-1; possible D gene TRBD2, 6 bases. Per germline, CDR1 DFQATT and CDR2 SNEGSKA (reference sequence). CDR3 length: 14 residues. Trimming took off 3 bases at V and 6 bases at J, with 15 bases between the two ends. The CDR3 is CSARGRGDTNEQFF. In DNA form, the CDR3 reads TGCAGTGCTAGGGGGCGGGGAGATACCAATGAGCAGTTCTTC.

J is TRBJ1-1 and V is TRBV20-1; maybe TRBD1 (6 bases). CDR1 is DFQATT, CDR2 SNEGSKA, per germline (reference sequence). Trimming shortened V by 3 bases and J by 1 base, and 18 bases separated the two germline ends. This CDR3 has 16 amino acids. This CDR3 reads CSARTGHPEENTEAFF. The CDR3 nucleotides read TGCAGTGCTAGGACAGGCCACCCCGAGGAGAACACTGAAGCTTTCTTT.

At least ten counts were recorded for this clonotype. The genes are TRBV5-1 and TRBJ1-2, with 10 bases identical to TRBD1. The CDR3 has 15 amino acids. With V trimmed by 4 bases and J by 6 bases, 9 bases remained unmatched. CDR1 is SGHRS, CDR2 YFSETQ, per germline. The CDR3 region has the DNA TGCGCCAGCAGCACGACAGGGGGCGCGATAGATGGCTACACCTTC. It is translated as CASSTTGGAIDGYTF.

This clonotype appeared a few times. V usage is TRBV20-1 and J usage is TRBJ2-1, with TRBD2 matching 11 bases. CDR1 and CDR2 (germline): DFQATT, SNEGSKA (reference sequence). The CDR3 consists of 16 residues. Trimming at V came to 1 base and at J to 4 bases, leaving 6 bases not matched to a gene. CDR3: CSARGLAGGPYNEQFF. The DNA of the CDR3 is TGCAGTGCTAGAGGCCTAGCGGGAGGCCCGTACAATGAGCAGTTCTTC.

Note on this clonotype: The conserved closing phenylalanine or tryptophan is absent in this CDR3, likely reflecting a read error. The V gene is TRBV5-6, the J gene TRBJ2-1; TRBD2 matches 9 bases. There are 19 residues in the CDR3. CDR1 is SGHDT, CDR2 YYEEEE, per germline. The J segment lost 9 bases and the V segment lost 4 bases, leaving 23 bases of the junction unmatched. CDR3 in DNA: TGTGCCAGCAGCAACACTATCATACAGGCCCCGGGGCGGGAGGGTGAGCAGTTCAAC. Residues: CASSNTIIQAPGREGEQFN.

This clonotype was counted ten times or more. The chain employs TRBV5-1 and TRBJ2-7, with D hard to call. The V and J ends lost 4 bases and 7 bases respectively, with 18 bases between them. This CDR3 is 14 amino acids long. The germline V gene encodes CDR1 SGHRS and CDR2 YFSETQ. The CDR3 nucleotides are TGCGCCAGCAGCGTCACAACTCGAAACAGTGAGCAGTACTTC. Its protein product is CASSVTTRNSEQYF.

There are a few counts of this clonotype. V is TRBV20-1 and J is TRBJ2-7; 12 bases agree with TRBD2. In germline, CDR1 is DFQATT, CDR2 SNEGSKA (reference sequence). The length of the CDR3 is 14 residues. With V trimmed by 5 bases and J by 2 bases, 4 bases remained unmatched. CDR3 region: CSAQLAGGPYEQYF. CDR3 nucleotide sequence: TGCAGTGCTCAGCTAGCGGGGGGGCCCTACGAGCAGTACTTC.

This clonotype was detected many times. The V call is TRBV20-1, the J call TRBJ2-5; D ambiguous. Germline V gene lookup returns CDR1 DFQATT and CDR2 SNEGSKA (reference sequence). This CDR3 is built from 12 residues. Trimming stripped 3 bases from V and 6 bases from J, with 11 bases between. This CDR3 reads CSASESPKTQYF. CDR3 bases: TGCAGTGCTAGTGAATCCCCTAAGACCCAGTACTTC.